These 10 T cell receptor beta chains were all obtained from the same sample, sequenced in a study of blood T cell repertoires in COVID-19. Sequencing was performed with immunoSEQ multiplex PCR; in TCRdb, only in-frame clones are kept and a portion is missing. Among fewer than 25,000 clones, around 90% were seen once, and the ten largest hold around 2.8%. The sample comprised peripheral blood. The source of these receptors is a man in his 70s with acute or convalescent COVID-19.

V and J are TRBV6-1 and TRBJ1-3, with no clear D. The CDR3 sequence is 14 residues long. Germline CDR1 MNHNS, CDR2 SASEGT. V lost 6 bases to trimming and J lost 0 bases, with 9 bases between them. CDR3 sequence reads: CASSQAFSGNTIYF. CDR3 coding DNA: TGTGCCAGCAGCCAAGCCTTCTCTGGAAACACCATATATTTT.

CDR3 sequence: CASSPVNTGYGYTF. The DNA for the CDR3 is TGTGCCAGCAGTCCTGTTAATACGGGCTATGGCTACACCTTC. The chain is built from TRBV25-1 and TRBJ1-2; D gene ambiguous. Trimming cost V 5 bases and J 4 bases, with 14 bases left between them. Germline V lookup: CDR1 MGHDK, CDR2 SYGVNS. CDR3 length: 14 amino acids.

The CDR3 reads CSVDKRQGAGELFF. DNA of the CDR3: TGCAGCGTTGATAAGAGACAGGGGGCCGGGGAGCTGTTTTTT. The V gene is TRBV29-1, the J gene TRBJ2-2; 9 positions agree with TRBD1. Germline V lookup: CDR1 SQVTM, CDR2 ANQGSEA. This CDR3 comprises 14 residues. Unmatched junction bases numbered 5, after V lost 3 bases and J lost 6 bases.

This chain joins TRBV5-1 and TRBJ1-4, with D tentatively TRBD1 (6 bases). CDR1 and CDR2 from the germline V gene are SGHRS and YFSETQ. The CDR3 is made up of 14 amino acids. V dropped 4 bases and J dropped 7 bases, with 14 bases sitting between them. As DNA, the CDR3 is TGCGCCAGCAGCGGGGATGGGGGCGGTGAAAAACTGTTTTTT. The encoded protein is CASSGDGGGEKLFF.

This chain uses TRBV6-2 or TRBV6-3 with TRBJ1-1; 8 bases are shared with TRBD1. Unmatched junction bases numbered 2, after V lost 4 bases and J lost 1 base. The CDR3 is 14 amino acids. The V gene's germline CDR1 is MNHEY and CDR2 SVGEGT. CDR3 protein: CASSSGQGNTEAFF. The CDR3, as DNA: TGTGCCAGCAGTTCAGGACAGGGGAACACTGAAGCTTTCTTT.

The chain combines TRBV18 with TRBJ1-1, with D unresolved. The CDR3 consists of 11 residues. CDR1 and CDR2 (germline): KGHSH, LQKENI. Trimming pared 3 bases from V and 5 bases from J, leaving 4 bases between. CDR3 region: CASSPETEAFF. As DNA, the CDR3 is TGTGCCAGCTCACCTGAGACTGAAGCTTTCTTT.

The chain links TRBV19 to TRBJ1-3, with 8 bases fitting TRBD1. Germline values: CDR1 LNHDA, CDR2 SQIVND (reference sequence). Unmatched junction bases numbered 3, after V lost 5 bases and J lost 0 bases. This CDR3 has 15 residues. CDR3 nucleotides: TGTGCCAGTAGTGTCGGACAGGGCTCTGGAAACACCATATATTTT. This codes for CASSVGQGSGNTIYF. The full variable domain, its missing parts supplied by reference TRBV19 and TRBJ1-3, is DGGITQSPKYLFRKEGQNVTLSCEQNLNHDAMYWYRQDPGQGLRLIYYSQIVNDFQKGDIAEGYSVSREKKESFPLTVTSAQKNPTAFYLCASSVGQGSGNTIYFGEGSWLTVV.

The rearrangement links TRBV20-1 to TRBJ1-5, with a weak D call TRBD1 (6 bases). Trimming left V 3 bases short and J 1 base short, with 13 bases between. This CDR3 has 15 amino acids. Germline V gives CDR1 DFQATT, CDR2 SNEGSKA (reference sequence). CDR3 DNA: TGCAGTGCTAGTTCCCAGGGGATCAGCAATCAGCCCCAGCATTTT. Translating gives CSASSQGISNQPQHF.

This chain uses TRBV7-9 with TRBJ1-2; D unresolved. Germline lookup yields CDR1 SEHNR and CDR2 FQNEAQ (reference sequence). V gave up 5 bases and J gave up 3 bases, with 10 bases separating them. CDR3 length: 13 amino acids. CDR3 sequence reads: CASSGQVDYGYTF. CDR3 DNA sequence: TGTGCCAGCAGCGGTCAGGTCGACTATGGCTACACCTTC.

The CDR3 DNA follows: TGTGCCAGCAGTTACAGGGGTAATGAAAAACTGTTTTTT. Its translation is CASSYRGNEKLFF. This chain connects TRBV6-6 to TRBJ1-4, with D maybe TRBD1 (5 bases). Germline-derived CDR1 and CDR2 are MNHNY and SVGAGI (reference sequence). Trimming left V 2 bases short and J 4 bases short, with 5 bases between. The CDR3 loop spans 13 amino acids.